This TCR beta chain was identified in a study of T cell changes during pregnancy in multiple sclerosis. TCRdb's copy holds only in-frame clones and misses some; the assay was immunoSEQ multiplex PCR. Among more than 80,000 clones, 92% were seen once, and the ten largest hold less than 2%. Germline CDR1 and CDR2: MNHEY and SMNVEV (reference sequence). The CDR3 contains 12 residues. V lost 3 bases and J 5 bases, leaving 4 bases between the germline ends. The material was peripheral blood, obtained in the first trimester of pregnancy. This sequence was found in a female donor with multiple sclerosis, enrolled in a pregnancy study. The chain employs TRBV27 and TRBJ2-2; no definite D call. The CDR3 loop reads CASSFFTGELFF. The CDR3 coding sequence is TGTGCCAGCAGTTTCTTTACCGGGGAGCTGTTTTTT.